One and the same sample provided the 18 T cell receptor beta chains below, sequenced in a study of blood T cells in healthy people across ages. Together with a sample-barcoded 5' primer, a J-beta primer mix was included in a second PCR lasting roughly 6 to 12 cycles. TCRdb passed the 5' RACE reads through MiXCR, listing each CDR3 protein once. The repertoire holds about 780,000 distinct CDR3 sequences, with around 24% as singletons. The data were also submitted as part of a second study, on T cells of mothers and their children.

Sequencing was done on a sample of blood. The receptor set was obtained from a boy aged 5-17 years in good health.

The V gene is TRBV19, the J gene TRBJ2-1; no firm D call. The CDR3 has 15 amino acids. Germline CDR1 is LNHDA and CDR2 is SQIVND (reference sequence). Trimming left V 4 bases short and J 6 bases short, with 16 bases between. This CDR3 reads CASSTPGPKFNEQFF. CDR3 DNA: TGTGCCAGTAGTACCCCTGGTCCAAAATTCAATGAGCAGTTCTTC.

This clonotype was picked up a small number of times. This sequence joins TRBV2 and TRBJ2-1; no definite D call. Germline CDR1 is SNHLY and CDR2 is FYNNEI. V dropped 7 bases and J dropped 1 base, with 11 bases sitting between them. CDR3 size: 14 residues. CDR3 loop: CASTNDNSYNEQFF. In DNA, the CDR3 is TGTGCCAGCACCAACGACAATTCCTACAATGAGCAGTTCTTC.

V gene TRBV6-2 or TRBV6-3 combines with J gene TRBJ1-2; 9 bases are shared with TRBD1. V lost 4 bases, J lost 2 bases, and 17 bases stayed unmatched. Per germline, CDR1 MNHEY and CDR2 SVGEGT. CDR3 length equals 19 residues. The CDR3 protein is CASSSLPGQGTQQNYGYTF. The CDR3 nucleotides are TGTGCCAGCAGTTCGCTCCCCGGACAGGGGACCCAACAGAACTATGGCTACACCTTC.

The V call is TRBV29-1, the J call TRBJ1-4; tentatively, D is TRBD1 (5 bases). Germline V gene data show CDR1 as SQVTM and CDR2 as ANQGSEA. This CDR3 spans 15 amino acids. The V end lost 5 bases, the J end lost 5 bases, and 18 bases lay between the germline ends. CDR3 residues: CSVRGAGGTNEKLFF. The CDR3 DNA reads TGCAGCGTTCGGGGAGCGGGAGGGACCAATGAAAAACTGTTTTTT.

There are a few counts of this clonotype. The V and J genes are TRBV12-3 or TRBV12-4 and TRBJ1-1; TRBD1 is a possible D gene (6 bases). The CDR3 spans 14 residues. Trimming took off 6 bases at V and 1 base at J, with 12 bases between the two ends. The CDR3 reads CASRVQQGNTEAFF. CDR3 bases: TGTGCCAGCAGGGTACAACAGGGGAACACTGAAGCTTTCTTT.

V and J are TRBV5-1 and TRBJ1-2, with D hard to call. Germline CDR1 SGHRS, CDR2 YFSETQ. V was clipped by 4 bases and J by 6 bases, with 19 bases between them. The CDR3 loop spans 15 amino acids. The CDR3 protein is CASSEAVDGAHGYTF. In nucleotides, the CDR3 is TGCGCCAGCAGCGAGGCGGTGGACGGTGCTCATGGCTACACCTTC.

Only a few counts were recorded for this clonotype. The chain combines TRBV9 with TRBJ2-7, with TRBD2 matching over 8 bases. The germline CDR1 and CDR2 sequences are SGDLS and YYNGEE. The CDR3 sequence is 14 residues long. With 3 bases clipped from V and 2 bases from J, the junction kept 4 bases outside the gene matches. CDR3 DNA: TGTGCCAGCAGCGCGACGGGGGGGCCCTACGAGCAGTACTTC. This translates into CASSATGGPYEQYF.

The DNA of the CDR3 is TGTGCCAGTAGACTGACAAATAATGAAAAACTGTTTTTT. Translated: CASRLTNNEKLFF. This chain uses TRBV11-2 with TRBJ1-4; D gene ambiguous. CDR1 is SGHAT and CDR2 is FQNNGV in the germline V gene. The V end lost 9 bases, the J end lost 4 bases, and 12 bases lay between the germline ends. There are 13 residues in the CDR3.

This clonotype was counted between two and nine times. The CDR3 here is CAISGSYEQYF. DNA for the CDR3: TGTGCCATCTCCGGTTCCTACGAGCAGTACTTC. The chain is built from TRBV10-3 and TRBJ2-7; no definite D call. Germline assignment: CDR1 ENHRY and CDR2 SYGVKD. Deletions cut 8 bases from V and 1 base from J, with 6 bases between. The CDR3 runs to 11 residues.

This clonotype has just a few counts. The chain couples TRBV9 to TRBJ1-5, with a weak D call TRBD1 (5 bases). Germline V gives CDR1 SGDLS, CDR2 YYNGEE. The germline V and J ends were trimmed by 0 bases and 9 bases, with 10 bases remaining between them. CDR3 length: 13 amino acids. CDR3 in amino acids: CASSVEGEGPQHF. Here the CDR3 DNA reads TGTGCCAGCAGCGTAGAAGGGGAGGGGCCCCAGCATTTT.

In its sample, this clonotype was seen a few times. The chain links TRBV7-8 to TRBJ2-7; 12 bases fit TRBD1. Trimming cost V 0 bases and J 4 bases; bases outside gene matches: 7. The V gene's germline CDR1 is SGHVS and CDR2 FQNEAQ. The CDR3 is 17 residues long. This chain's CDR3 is CASSLAGTGGGTYEQYF. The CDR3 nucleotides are TGTGCCAGCAGCTTAGCTGGGACAGGGGGCGGTACGTACGAGCAGTACTTC. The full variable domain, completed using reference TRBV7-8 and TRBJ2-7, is GAGVSQSPRYKVAKRGQDVALRCDPISGHVSLFWYQQALGQGPEFLTYFQNEAQLDKSGLPSDRFFAERPEGSVSTLKIQRTQQEDSAVYLCASSLAGTGGGTYEQYFGPGTRLTVT.

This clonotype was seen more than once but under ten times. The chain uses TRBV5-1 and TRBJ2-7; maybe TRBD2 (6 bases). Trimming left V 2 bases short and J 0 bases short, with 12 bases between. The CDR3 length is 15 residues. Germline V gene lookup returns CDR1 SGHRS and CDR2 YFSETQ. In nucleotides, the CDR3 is TGCGCCAGCAGCTTTTGGGAGGAAGCCTCCTACGAGCAGTACTTC. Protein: CASSFWEEASYEQYF.

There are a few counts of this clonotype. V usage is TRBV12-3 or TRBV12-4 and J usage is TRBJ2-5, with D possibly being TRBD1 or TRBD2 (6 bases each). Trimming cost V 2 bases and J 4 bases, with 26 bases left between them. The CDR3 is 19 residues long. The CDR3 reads CASSLSAGPGGGGTETQYF. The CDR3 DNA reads TGTGCCAGCAGTTTAAGCGCAGGGCCCGGAGGAGGGGGAACAGAGACCCAGTACTTC.

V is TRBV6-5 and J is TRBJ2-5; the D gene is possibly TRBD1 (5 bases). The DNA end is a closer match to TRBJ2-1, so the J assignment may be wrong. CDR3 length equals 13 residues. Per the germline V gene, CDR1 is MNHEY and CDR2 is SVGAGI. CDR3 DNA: TGTGCCAGCAAAAGGGGTAACCCCAATGAGCAGTTCTTC. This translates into CASKRGNPNEQFF.

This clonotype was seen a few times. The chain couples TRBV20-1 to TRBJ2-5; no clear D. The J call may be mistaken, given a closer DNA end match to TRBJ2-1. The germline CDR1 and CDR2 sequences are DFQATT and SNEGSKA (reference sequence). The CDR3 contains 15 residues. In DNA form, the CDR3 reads TGCAGTGCTAGCCCCGGAACCTCCCGGGCGGATGAGCAGTTCTTC. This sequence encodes CSASPGTSRADEQFF.

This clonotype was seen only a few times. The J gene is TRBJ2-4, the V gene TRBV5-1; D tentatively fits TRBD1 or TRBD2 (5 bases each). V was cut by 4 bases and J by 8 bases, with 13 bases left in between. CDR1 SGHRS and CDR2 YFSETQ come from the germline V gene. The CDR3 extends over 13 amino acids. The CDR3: CASSTGDGDIQYF. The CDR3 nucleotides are TGCGCCAGCAGCACCGGGGACGGGGACATTCAGTACTTC.

The CDR3 region is CASQPQGPSGNTIYF. The CDR3 region has the DNA TGTGCCAGCCAGCCTCAGGGACCTTCTGGAAACACCATATATTTT. The chain joins TRBV2 to TRBJ1-3, with a tentative D call TRBD1 (5 bases). The CDR3 is 15 residues long. V gave up 8 bases and J gave up 1 base, with 15 bases separating them. Germline CDR1 reads SNHLY; CDR2 reads FYNNEI.

CDR3 loop: CASTEGGGAGETQYF. The CDR3 nucleotides read TGTGCCAGCACCGAGGGCGGGGGGGCAGGAGAGACCCAGTACTTC. The chain links TRBV2 to TRBJ2-5; 9 positions agree with TRBD2. The germline gives CDR1 SNHLY, CDR2 FYNNEI. Trimming took 7 bases from V and 4 from J; bases not matched to a gene: 10. The CDR3 is 15 amino acids. The full variable domain, in which reference TRBV2 and TRBJ2-5 provide the parts outside the CDR3, is EPEVTQTPSHQVTQMGQEVILRCVPISNHLYFYWYRQILGQKVEFLVSFYNNEISEKSEIFDDQFSVERPDGSNFTLKIRSTKLEDSAMYFCASTEGGGAGETQYFGPGTRLLVL.